What follows are 13 T cell receptor beta chains derived from one specimen sequenced in a study of T cells in Graves' hyperthyroidism and ophthalmopathy. The CDR3 regions of TCR beta were amplified from RNA transcripts. The HTBI set primed first-round TCR CDR3 RT-PCR. TCRdb reprocessed the multiplex PCR reads with MiXCR, giving one entry per CDR3 protein. The table includes fewer than 450,000 distinct CDR3 sequences, around 15% detected once. The sequenced material came from blood. Source of these receptors: a woman in her sixties with Graves' ophthalmopathy.

This clonotype was counted ten times or more. CDR3 amino acids: CASSEYGAAGQPQHF. In DNA, the CDR3 is TGTGCCAGCAGTGAGTATGGGGCGGCAGGGCAGCCCCAGCATTTT. This chain uses TRBV2 with TRBJ1-5; D might be TRBD1 (5 bases). CDR3 length equals 15 residues. V lost 3 bases and J lost 7, with 16 bases in between. CDR1 is SNHLY, CDR2 FYNNEI, per germline.

This clonotype was observed many times. The gene calls are TRBV27 and TRBJ2-7; D is ambiguous. V lost 8 bases to trimming and J lost 2 bases, with 22 bases between them. The CDR3 spans 16 residues. Germline CDR1 reads MNHEY; CDR2 reads SMNVEV (reference sequence). The CDR3 sequence: CASSFPNITETYEQYF. Written as DNA, the CDR3 is TGTGCCAGCTCCTTTCCCAACATAACAGAAACCTACGAGCAGTACTTC.

This clonotype was counted many times. This chain uses TRBV12-3 or TRBV12-4 with TRBJ2-3; 14 bases match TRBD2. The CDR3 totals 18 residues. The V gene end was trimmed by 5 bases and the J gene end by 1 base; junction bases not matched to a gene: 8. In DNA, the CDR3 is TGTGCCAGCAGTCCGCACGGACTAGCGGGAGGACGCACAGATACGCAGTATTTT. It codes for CASSPHGLAGGRTDTQYF.

This clonotype was seen at least ten times. The rearrangement joins TRBV18 to TRBJ1-2, with D possibly being TRBD1 (5 bases). CDR3 length equals 17 residues. CDR1 and CDR2 (germline): KGHSH, LQKENI. V was shortened by 3 bases and J by 1 base, with 18 bases between the two germline ends. CDR3 loop: CASSPLSGTEVNYGYTF. CDR3 nucleotide sequence: TGTGCCAGCTCACCGCTTTCCGGGACCGAGGTTAACTATGGCTACACCTTC.

This clonotype was seen at least ten times. The V call is TRBV5-1, the J call TRBJ1-1; D possibly corresponds to TRBD1 (5 bases). V was pared by 0 bases and J by 1 base, with 7 bases between. CDR1 and CDR2 from the germline V gene are SGHRS and YFSETQ. The CDR3 sequence is 14 residues long. CDR3: CASSLAGTNTEAFF. The CDR3 DNA follows: TGCGCCAGCAGCTTGGCCGGGACGAACACTGAAGCTTTCTTT.

The V gene is TRBV5-1, the J gene TRBJ2-2; no clear D gene. Germline V gene data show CDR1 as SGHRS and CDR2 as YFSETQ. Between the trimmed V and J ends, which lost 4 bases and 2 bases, there was a span of 9 bases. The CDR3 covers 14 residues. The CDR3 DNA reads TGCGCCAGCAGCGGGGTGACTAACACCGGGGAGCTGTTTTTT. Its protein is CASSGVTNTGELFF.

This clonotype was observed a few times. The CDR3 DNA is TGTGCCAGCAGCCTAAACTGGGACCTACGGTCCAATGAGCAGTTCTTC. As protein: CASSLNWDLRSNEQFF. V usage is TRBV6-1 and J usage is TRBJ2-1; TRBD1 or TRBD2 may be the D gene (5 bases each). The CDR3 has 16 residues. The germline CDR1 and CDR2 sequences are MNHNS and SASEGT. Trimming removed 6 bases at V and 6 bases at J, with 21 bases between.

The chain couples TRBV3-1 to TRBJ2-2; TRBD2 agrees at 11 bases. CDR1 and CDR2 from the germline V gene are LGHDT and YNNKEL (reference sequence). This CDR3 has 20 residues. Trimming cost V 6 bases and J 5 bases; bases outside gene matches: 20. The CDR3 region has the DNA TGTGCCAGCAGGGGAGAAGGGGGGACTAGCGGAAAAATTGGGACCGGGGAGCTGTTTTTT. Protein product: CASRGEGGTSGKIGTGELFF. The variable domain in full, with the rest retrieved from reference TRBV3-1 and TRBJ2-2, is DTAVSQTPKYLVTQMGNDKSIKCEQNLGHDTMYWYKQDSKKFLKIMFSYNNKELIINETVPNRFSPKSPDKAHLNLHINSLELGDSAVYFCASRGEGGTSGKIGTGELFFGEGSRLTVL.

There are many counts of this clonotype. The gene calls are TRBV11-2 and TRBJ1-1, with D perhaps TRBD1 (5 bases). The CDR3 runs 14 residues. Trimming removed 0 bases at V and 8 bases at J, with 13 bases between. Per germline, CDR1 SGHAT and CDR2 FQNNGV. CDR3 coding DNA: TGTGCCAGCAGCTTAGATTGGGCGGGGGGAGAAGCTTTCTTT. Translation: CASSLDWAGGEAFF.

This clonotype has a count of ten or more. This chain joins TRBV2 and TRBJ2-1, with 9 positions matching TRBD2. The CDR3 length is 15 residues. The ends lost 2 bases at V and 4 bases at J; junction bases unmatched: 3. Germline V lookup: CDR1 SNHLY, CDR2 FYNNEI. The DNA of the CDR3 is TGTGCCAGCAGTGAAAGAGCGGGGGGATACAATGAGCAGTTCTTC. Its translation: CASSERAGGYNEQFF. The variable domain in full, with the rest retrieved from reference TRBV2 and TRBJ2-1, is EPEVTQTPSHQVTQMGQEVILRCVPISNHLYFYWYRQILGQKVEFLVSFYNNEISEKSEIFDDQFSVERPDGSNFTLKIRSTKLEDSAMYFCASSERAGGYNEQFFGPGTRLTVL.

Only a few counts were recorded for this clonotype. The chain is built from TRBV5-1 and TRBJ2-3; 9 bases are a match to TRBD1. Germline V CDR1 and CDR2: SGHRS, YFSETQ. There are 15 residues in the CDR3. Trimming cost V 5 bases and J 2 bases; bases outside gene matches: 6. CDR3 coding DNA: TGCGCCAGCAGTCCAGGACAGGGGCCCACAGATACGCAGTATTTT. Its translation is CASSPGQGPTDTQYF.

The chain has TRBV29-1 and TRBJ2-1, with TRBD2 as a possible D gene (7 bases). The V end lost 8 bases, the J end lost 3 bases, and 11 bases lay between the germline ends. Looked up from germline, CDR1 is SQVTM and CDR2 is ANQGSEA. CDR3 size: 12 residues. CDR3 region: CSTGGLYNEQFF. CDR3 bases: TGCAGCACCGGGGGGCTCTACAATGAGCAGTTCTTC.

This clonotype was recorded many times. The V and J genes are TRBV6-1 and TRBJ2-7, with D tentatively TRBD2 (5 bases). The V end was cut by 5 bases, the J end by 0 bases, with 14 bases between. CDR3 size: 15 residues. Germline CDR1 MNHNS, CDR2 SASEGT. CDR3 amino acids: CASSLQHGDSYEQYF. CDR3 sequence (DNA): TGTGCCAGCAGTCTTCAACACGGGGACTCCTACGAGCAGTACTTC.